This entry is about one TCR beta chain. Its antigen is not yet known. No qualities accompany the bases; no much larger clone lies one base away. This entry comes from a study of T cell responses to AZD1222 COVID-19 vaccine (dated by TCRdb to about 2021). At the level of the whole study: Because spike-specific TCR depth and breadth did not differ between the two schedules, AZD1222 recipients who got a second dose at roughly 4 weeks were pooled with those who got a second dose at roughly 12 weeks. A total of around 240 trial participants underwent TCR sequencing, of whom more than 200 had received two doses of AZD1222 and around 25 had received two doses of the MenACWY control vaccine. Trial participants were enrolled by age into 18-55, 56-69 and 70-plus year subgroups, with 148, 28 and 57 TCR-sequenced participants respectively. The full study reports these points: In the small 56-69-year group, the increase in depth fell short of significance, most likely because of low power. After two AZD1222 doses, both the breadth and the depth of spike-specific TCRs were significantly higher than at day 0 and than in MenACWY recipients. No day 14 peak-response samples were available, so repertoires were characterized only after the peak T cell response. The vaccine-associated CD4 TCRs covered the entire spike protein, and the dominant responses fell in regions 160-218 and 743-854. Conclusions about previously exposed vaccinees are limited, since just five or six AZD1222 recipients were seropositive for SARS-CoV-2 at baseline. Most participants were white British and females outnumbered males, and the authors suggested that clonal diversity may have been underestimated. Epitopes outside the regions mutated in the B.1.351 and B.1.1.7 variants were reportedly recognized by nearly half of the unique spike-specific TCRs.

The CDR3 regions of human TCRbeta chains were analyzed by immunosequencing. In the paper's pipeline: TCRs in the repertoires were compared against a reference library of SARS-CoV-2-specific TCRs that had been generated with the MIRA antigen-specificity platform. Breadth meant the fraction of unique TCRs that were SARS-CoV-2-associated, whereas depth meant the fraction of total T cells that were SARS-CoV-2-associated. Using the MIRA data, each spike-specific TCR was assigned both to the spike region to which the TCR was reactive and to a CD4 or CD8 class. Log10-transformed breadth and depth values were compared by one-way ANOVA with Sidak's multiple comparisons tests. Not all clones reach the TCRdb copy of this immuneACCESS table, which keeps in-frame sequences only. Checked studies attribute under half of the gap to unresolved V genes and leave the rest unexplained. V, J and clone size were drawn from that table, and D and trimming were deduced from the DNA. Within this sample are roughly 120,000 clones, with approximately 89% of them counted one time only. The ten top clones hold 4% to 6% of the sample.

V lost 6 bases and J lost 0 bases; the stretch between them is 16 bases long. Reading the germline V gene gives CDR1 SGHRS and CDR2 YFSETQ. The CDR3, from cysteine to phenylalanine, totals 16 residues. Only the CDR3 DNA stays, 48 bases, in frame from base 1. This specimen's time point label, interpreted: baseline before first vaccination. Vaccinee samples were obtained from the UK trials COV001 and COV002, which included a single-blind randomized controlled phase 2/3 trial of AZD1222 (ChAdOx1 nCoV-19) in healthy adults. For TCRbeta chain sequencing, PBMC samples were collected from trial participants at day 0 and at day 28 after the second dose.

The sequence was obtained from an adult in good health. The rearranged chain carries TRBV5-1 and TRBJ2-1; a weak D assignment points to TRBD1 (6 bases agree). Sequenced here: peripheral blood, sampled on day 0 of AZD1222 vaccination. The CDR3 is CASNILGTISYNEQFF. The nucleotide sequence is TGCGCCAGCAACATACTCGGGACAATCTCCTACAATGAGCAGTTCTTC.